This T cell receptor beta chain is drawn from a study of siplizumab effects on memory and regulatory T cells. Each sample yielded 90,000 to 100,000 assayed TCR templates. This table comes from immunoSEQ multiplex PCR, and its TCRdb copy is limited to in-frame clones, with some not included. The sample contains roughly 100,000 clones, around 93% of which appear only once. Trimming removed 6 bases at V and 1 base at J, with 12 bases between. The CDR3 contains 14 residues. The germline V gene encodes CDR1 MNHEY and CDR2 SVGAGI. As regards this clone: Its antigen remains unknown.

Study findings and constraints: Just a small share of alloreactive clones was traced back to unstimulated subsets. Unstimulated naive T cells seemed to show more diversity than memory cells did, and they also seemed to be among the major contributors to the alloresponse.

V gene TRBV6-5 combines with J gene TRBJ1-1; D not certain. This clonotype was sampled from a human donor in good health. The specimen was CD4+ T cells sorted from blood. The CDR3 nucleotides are TGTGCCAGCAGCCAATCGAGATCGAACACTGAAGCTTTCTTT. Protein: CASSQSRSNTEAFF.